One T cell receptor beta chain is described in this entry. This sample stems from a study of regulatory T cells in long-lasting Graves disease. V gave up 2 bases and J gave up 7 bases, with 17 bases separating them. The CDR3 covers 16 residues. CDR1 is SGHVS and CDR2 is FNYEAQ in the germline V gene. The time point here: newly diagnosed GD, antithyroid drugs for less than 3 months. Researchers made the TCR library from RNA that was extracted from PBMCs. Through Arm-PCR of CDR3 regions and iRepertoire HTBI primers, TCR beta libraries were built. TCRdb recomputed calls from the multiplex PCR reads with MiXCR, one row per CDR3 protein. The profile shows 560,000 or so distinct CDR3 sequences, roughly a sixth of them singletons. The data also belong to a second study, concerning T cells in Graves' hyperthyroidism and ophthalmopathy.

This chain joins TRBV7-6 and TRBJ1-4; weak D call: TRBD1 (5 bases). The sequence came from a young man with Graves disease. Sequences were derived from peripheral blood mononuclear cells (PBMCs), sampled at new diagnosis, from a patient treated with antithyroid drugs. The CDR3 DNA sequence: TGTGCCAGCAGCTTAAACTCCAGGGTTAATGGTGAAAAACTGTTTTTT. It translates to CASSLNSRVNGEKLFF.